This is a list of T cell receptor beta chains from one sample in a study of blood T cell repertoires in COVID-19. Using immunoSEQ multiplex PCR, the repertoire was profiled, and TCRdb retains in-frame clones only, with some absent. The sample lists roughly 24,000 clones, 82% occurring once. Sequencing was carried out using peripheral blood. These receptors were obtained from a human donor in a cohort sampled during active COVID-19. CDR3s include the opening cysteine and the closing phenylalanine or tryptophan. D genes are given only for firm matches. Clone size is not always given. Where it is, it says once, few, many or a class for expanded clones.

d_gene	v_gene	abundance	j_gene	CDR3nt	CDR3aa
.	TRBV5-4	.	TRBJ1-4	TGTGCCAGCAGCTTAACGGGATCTAATGAAAAACTGTTTTTT	CASSLTGSNEKLFF
TRBD1	TRBV5-1	.	TRBJ2-7	TGCGCCAGCAGCTTATTACAGGGGGTGAAAAACGAGCAGTACTTC	CASSLLQGVKNEQYF
.	TRBV6-6	once	TRBJ2-5	TGTGCCAGCAGCTACCCTGAGGGGACCCAGTACTTC	CASSYPEGTQYF
TRBD1	TRBV19	.	TRBJ2-3	TGTGCCAGTAGCTTACCTGGGACAGGGGGCACAGATACGCAGTATTTT	CASSLPGTGGTDTQYF
TRBD1	TRBV5-8	.	TRBJ1-5	TGTGCCAGCAGCCCCGAGGACAGGGGAAATCCAAGCAATCAGCCCCAGCATTTT	CASSPEDRGNPSNQPQHF
TRBD2	TRBV20-1	.	TRBJ2-5	TGCAGTGCTAGTGGGCGGGAGGGCCGCGAGACCCAGTACTTC	CSASGREGRETQYF
TRBD1	TRBV27	.	TRBJ1-6	TGTGCCAGCAGGACATATACCGGGACAGGGAGCTCCTATAATTCACCCCTCCACTTT	CASRTYTGTGSSYNSPLHF
TRBD2	TRBV14	.	TRBJ2-5	TGTGCCAGCAGCCCCCGAGGCACTAGCGGGTATCAAGAGACCCAGTACTTC	CASSPRGTSGYQETQYF
TRBD2	TRBV7-9	.	TRBJ2-2	TGTGCCGATAAAGCGGGAGGCTTCACCGGGGAGCTGTTTTTT	CADKAGGFTGELFF
TRBD1	TRBV7-2	.	TRBJ2-7	TGTGCCAGCAGCTGGGGACAGGGGGACTCCTACGAGCAGTACTTC	CASSWGQGDSYEQYF
.	TRBV5-1	.	TRBJ1-4	TGCGCCAGCAGCGAACAGCCGGGGGGTCGCGAAAAACTGTTTTTT	CASSEQPGGREKLFF
TRBD2	TRBV6-2/TRBV6-3	once	TRBJ2-2	TGTGCCAGCAGTTACTCGTATTCTAGCGGGAACACCGGGGAGCTGTTTTTT	CASSYSYSSGNTGELFF
TRBD1	TRBV19	.	TRBJ1-3	TGTGCCAGTACTCAGGACAGGGGAATTGGAAACACCATATATTTT	CASTQDRGIGNTIYF
.	TRBV6-5	.	TRBJ2-7	TGTGCCAGCAGTTACCAGGGTTCGTACGAGCAGTACTTC	CASSYQGSYEQYF
.	TRBV28	.	TRBJ1-3	TGTGCCAGCAGTTTCGGGGTCGTAGCGTCTGGAAACACCATATATTTT	CASSFGVVASGNTIYF
TRBD1	TRBV2	.	TRBJ1-2	TGTGCCAGCAGACAGAGACAGGGGGCGGTTTATGGCTACACCTTC	CASRQRQGAVYGYTF
TRBD1	TRBV27	.	TRBJ2-3	TGTGCCAGCAGTTATTCCGGGACAGGGGGCGGGGATACGCAGTATTTT	CASSYSGTGGGDTQYF
.	TRBV7-3	once	TRBJ1-2	TGTGCCAGCAGCTTAATTGCAGGGACTAACTATGGCTACACCTTC	CASSLIAGTNYGYTF
.	TRBV6-2/TRBV6-3	.	TRBJ1-6	TGTGCCAGCAGTTACGCGAATGTTAATTCACCCCTCCACTTT	CASSYANVNSPLHF
.	TRBV7-6	once	TRBJ1-4	TGTGCCAGCAGCCACGGACAAGCTGAAAAACTGTTTTTT	CASSHGQAEKLFF
.	TRBV6-5	.	TRBJ1-1	TGTGCCAGCAGTTCTACGGGGGGGAGGACTGAAGCTTTCTTT	CASSSTGGRTEAFF
TRBD1	TRBV30	.	TRBJ1-5	TGTGCCTGGAACCGGGACAGCAACAATCAGCCCCAGCATTTT	CAWNRDSNNQPQHF
TRBD2	TRBV6-4	.	TRBJ2-5	TGTGCCAGCAGTCCCACGCCGGGACTAGGGGAGACCCAGTACTTC	CASSPTPGLGETQYF
.	TRBV3-1/TRBV3-2	.	TRBJ2-7	TGTGCCAGCAGCCATGCTATCCGGGAAGCATCCACCTACGAGCAGTACTTC	CASSHAIREASTYEQYF
.	TRBV11-2	.	TRBJ2-3	TGTGCCAGCAGCTTATTAATTAGCACAGATACGCAGTATTTT	CASSLLISTDTQYF
TRBD1	TRBV2	.	TRBJ2-7	TGTGCCAGCAGTCCGGACAGGTCCTACGAGCAGTACTTC	CASSPDRSYEQYF
TRBD2	TRBV29-1	.	TRBJ2-3	TGCAGCGGTGGGACTAGCGGGGAAAGCACAGATACGCAGTATTTT	CSGGTSGESTDTQYF